There are a few counts of the clone carrying this T cell receptor beta chain. This sample stems from a study of T-cell reconstitution after alpha-beta-depleted transplantation in children. Between the trimmed V and J ends, which lost 5 bases and 4 bases, there was a span of 11 bases. The germline V gene encodes CDR1 DFQATT and CDR2 SNEGSKA (reference sequence). This CDR3 comprises 13 residues. TCRbeta library preparation incorporated unique molecular identifiers. TCRdb analysed the PCR reads with MiXCR anew, one entry per CDR3 protein. The sample has about 690,000 distinct CDR3 sequences, about 15% seen once.

The sample in question was PBMCs from the stem cell graft donor, obtained from the stem cell graft. The sequence was obtained from a human donor who donated a stem cell graft to a child with acute myeloid leukemia. This sequence joins TRBV20-1 and TRBJ2-2; D may be TRBD2 (5 bases). The CDR3 coding sequence is TGCAGTGCTCCCGGACTGACCACCGGGGAGCTGTTTTTT. This sequence encodes CSAPGLTTGELFF.